A selection of T cell receptor beta chains follows, all from one sample in a study of T cell responses to AZD1222 COVID-19 vaccine. TCRdb's copy holds only in-frame clones and misses some; the assay was immunoSEQ multiplex PCR. This sample has about 110,000 clones, with about 86% found just once. The starting material was peripheral blood, obtained on day 0 of AZD1222 vaccination. These receptors were obtained from an adult in good health. Both conserved end residues are part of each CDR3. Fields, in order: CDR3 DNA, CDR3 protein, V gene, clone size, D gene, J gene. D genes are given only for firm matches. Clone size is shown for a subset of rows, as once, few, many or a class of expanded clone.

TGTGCCAGCACCGGGGGGGGAGTCAATCAGCCCCAGCATTTT,CASTGGGVNQPQHF,TRBV7-8,once,-,TRBJ1-5
TGTGCCAGCAAGTCGGGACTGGGCACAGATACGCAGTATTTT,CASKSGLGTDTQYF,TRBV6-5,-,-,TRBJ2-3
TGTGCCAGCGGGTCAGGATACTCCTACGAGCAGTACTTC,CASGSGYSYEQYF,TRBV5-4,-,-,TRBJ2-7
TGTGCCAGCAGTTTGGTGAAGGGTAATGACTATGGCTACACCTTC,CASSLVKGNDYGYTF,TRBV27,once,-,TRBJ1-2
TGTGCCTGGAGGCTGGGACAGTCCTTCGACGAGCAGTACTTC,CAWRLGQSFDEQYF,TRBV30,-,TRBD1,TRBJ2-7
TGTGCCACCAGCAGAGATCTGGGTGTAAGCTCCTATAATTCACCCCTCCACTTT,CATSRDLGVSSYNSPLHF,TRBV15,few,-,TRBJ1-6
TGTGCCAGCAGTAACCCGGGACAGGGTCACTATGGCTACACCTTC,CASSNPGQGHYGYTF,TRBV6-5,-,TRBD1,TRBJ1-2
TGTGCCAGCAGCTTGGGCCCCAGTAACTATGGCTACACCTTC,CASSLGPSNYGYTF,TRBV5-5,-,-,TRBJ1-2
TGTGCCAGCAGCCCCCCGGCGGGGTATAGCAATCAGCCCCAGCATTTT,CASSPPAGYSNQPQHF,TRBV28,-,-,TRBJ1-5
TGTGACGCCACTGAGTCGAGCTCTGGAAACACCATATATTTT,CDATESSSGNTIYF,TRBV3-1/TRBV3-2,-,-,TRBJ1-3